Listed below are T cell receptor beta chains from one sample, sequenced in a study of T cell changes during pregnancy in multiple sclerosis. Sequenced by immunoSEQ multiplex PCR; TCRdb stores in-frame clones only, minus some. The sample yields 70,000 or so clones, approximately 91% seen once. The material sequenced was CD4+ T cells from peripheral blood mononuclear cells, taken after pregnancy. The receptors were gathered from a female donor with multiple sclerosis, enrolled in a pregnancy study. The CDR3 runs from the conserved cysteine through the conserved F or W. The order of the fields is CDR3 protein, CDR3 DNA, clone size, V gene, D gene, J gene. D genes are given only for firm matches. Clone size is stated in some rows and not others, as once, few, many or a class when expanded.

CDR3 protein: CASSVGTGFPEAFF
CDR3 DNA: TGTGCCAGCAGCGTAGGGACAGGGTTTCCTGAAGCTTTCTTT
clone size: -
V gene: TRBV9
D gene: TRBD1
J gene: TRBJ1-1

CDR3 protein: CASSLGQGNEKLFF
CDR3 DNA: TGCGCCAGCAGCTTGGGGCAGGGGAATGAAAAACTGTTTTTT
clone size: -
V gene: TRBV5-1
D gene: -
J gene: TRBJ1-4

CDR3 protein: CASSQTGDPYNEQFF
CDR3 DNA: TGCGCCAGCAGCCAAACAGGGGACCCTTACAATGAGCAGTTCTTC
clone size: -
V gene: TRBV5-1
D gene: TRBD1
J gene: TRBJ2-1

CDR3 protein: CASSFGSSPLHF
CDR3 DNA: TGTGCCAGCAGCTTTGGGAGTTCACCCCTCCACTTT
clone size: -
V gene: TRBV11-3
D gene: -
J gene: TRBJ1-6

CDR3 protein: CASRKQGSSTDTQYF
CDR3 DNA: TGTGCCAGCAGGAAACAGGGGTCTAGCACAGATACGCAGTATTTT
clone size: -
V gene: TRBV2
D gene: TRBD1
J gene: TRBJ2-3

CDR3 protein: CASSGQGANTEAFF
CDR3 DNA: TGTGCCAGCAGTGGTCAGGGCGCGAACACTGAAGCTTTCTTT
clone size: -
V gene: TRBV6-1
D gene: -
J gene: TRBJ1-1

CDR3 protein: CASSESRGVSYEQYF
CDR3 DNA: TGCGCCAGCAGTGAGTCCCGGGGGGTCTCCTACGAGCAGTACTTC
clone size: once
V gene: TRBV10-1
D gene: TRBD2
J gene: TRBJ2-7

CDR3 protein: CASSIDGASKNIQYF
CDR3 DNA: TGTGCCAGTAGTATAGATGGGGCTAGTAAAAACATTCAGTACTTC
clone size: -
V gene: TRBV19
D gene: -
J gene: TRBJ2-4

CDR3 protein: CASSGQGGQPQHF
CDR3 DNA: TGTGCCAGCAGTGGTCAGGGCGGCCAGCCCCAGCATTTT
clone size: -
V gene: TRBV6-1
D gene: -
J gene: TRBJ1-5

CDR3 protein: CASSESGSNEKLFF
CDR3 DNA: TGTGCCAGCAGTGAAAGTGGGAGTAATGAAAAACTGTTTTTT
clone size: -
V gene: TRBV2
D gene: -
J gene: TRBJ1-4